The sequence of this TCR beta chain was determined in a study of T cells in Graves' hyperthyroidism and ophthalmopathy. At least 3 on the Clinical Activity Score was recorded for ophthalmopathy patients, who also had NOSPECS grade at least 4 and duration under 3 months. Every diagnosis used clinical symptoms, serum thyroxine and TRAb, thyroid ultrasound and orbital computed tomography. 10 ml fresh peripheral blood yielded the PBMCs. This CDR3 region has 11 residues. Germline V gene lookup returns CDR1 SNHLY and CDR2 FYNNEI. V was pared by 11 bases and J by 1 base, with 8 bases between. There are many counts of this clonotype. The CDR3 regions of TCR beta were amplified from RNA transcripts. The TCR CDR3 was amplified in a first-round RT-PCR using the HTBI primer set. TCRdb reanalysed the multiplex PCR reads using MiXCR and keeps one entry per CDR3 protein. This sample has 500,000 to 750,000 distinct CDR3 sequences, with 12% to 15% found just once.

The chain links TRBV2 to TRBJ1-1, with D uncertain. The receptor's source is a young woman with Graves' ophthalmopathy. The sample comprised blood. The CDR3 protein is CAGRQNTEAFF. Here the CDR3 DNA reads TGTGCCGGGAGACAGAACACTGAAGCTTTCTTT.